Given below is one T cell receptor (beta chain) in context. Its specificity is not known. Blood samples of roughly 2.5 ml were drawn from every donor. Approximately 3.5 ug of total RNA went into each TCR library. For each CDR3 protein, TCRdb gives one entry from its re-call of the 5' RACE reads, without DNA. This sample's clone table lists about 300,000 distinct CDR3 sequences. From germline, CDR1 is MNHEY and CDR2 SVGEGT. This CDR3 contains 15 residues. The data are from a study of monozygotic twins with inflammatory bowel disease. Points from the study as a whole: The analysis yielded no support for one strong signal or clonotype associated with IBD. No detectable difference in repertoire similarity separated concordant from discordant twins, possibly as a result of limited power.

This clonotype was sampled from a human donor with ulcerative colitis or Crohn's disease, or a healthy co-twin of an affected twin (not recorded which). The V gene is TRBV6-2 or TRBV6-3, the J gene TRBJ2-1; the TRBD1 assignment by TCRdb is unverifiable without DNA. Sequenced input: blood. CDR3 loop: CASRSAGGVYNEQFF.